This T cell receptor (beta chain) emerged from a study of siplizumab effects on memory and regulatory T cells. Turning to this clone: Its antigen is not identified.

Germline V gene data show CDR1 as SGHTA and CDR2 as FQGNSA. The CDR3 totals 15 residues. The V end was cut by 0 bases, the J end by 0 bases, with 6 bases between. Here immunoSEQ multiplex PCR was the method, and the copy in TCRdb shows in-frame clones only, minus some. The repertoire holds approximately 20,000 clones, 44% seen once, with under 7% in the top ten. Coculture of the mixed lymphocyte reaction cells took place at 37 degrees C and lasted over five days. Sequencing was performed on CFSE-low (dividing) CD4+ T cells sorted from an allogeneic mixed lymphocyte reaction. This sequence was found in a human donor in good health; the cells came from an allogeneic mixed lymphocyte reaction. Some clones in this sample may be carry-over from other donors' samples. This chain uses TRBV7-2 with TRBJ2-1, with D perhaps assigned TRBD1 or TRBD2 (5 bases each). The CDR3 DNA sequence: TGTGCCAGCAGCTTAGCGGGGGACTCCTACAATGAGCAGTTCTTC. It yields the protein CASSLAGDSYNEQFF.